Listed below are T cell receptor beta chains from one sample, sequenced in a study of shared clonotypes between healthy human individuals. Produced via immunoSEQ multiplex PCR; TCRdb's table is partial and in-frame only. The table records 2 million to 2.5 million clones, 80% to 95% of them present only once. The material sequenced was naive CD4+ T cells from PBMCs. These receptors were obtained from a man between 18 and 35 years old in good health. Some clones in this sample may be carry-over from other donors' samples. CDR3s include the opening cysteine and the closing phenylalanine or tryptophan. Fields, in order: CDR3 protein, CDR3 DNA, clone size, J gene, V gene, D gene. The D gene is left open where the match is weak. Rows may omit the clone size; those that give it use once, few, many or a size class.

CASSFLRSGTGNTEAFF TGCGCCAGCAGCTTCCTACGCTCCGGGACAGGGAACACTGAAGCTTTCTTT NA TRBJ1-1 TRBV5-1 TRBD1
CASRGMRERTSGIVGELFF TGTGCCAGTAGGGGGATGCGGGAGAGGACTAGCGGGATAGTCGGGGAGCTGTTTTTT NA TRBJ2-2 TRBV19 TRBD2
CASSSGPYSNQPQHF TGTGCCAGCAGTTCCGGGCCTTATAGCAATCAGCCCCAGCATTTT once TRBJ1-5 TRBV6-5 NA
CASSDYGYTF TGTGCCAGCAGCGACTATGGCTACACCTTC NA TRBJ1-2 TRBV6-1 NA
CASSVVVASFSEQFF TGTGCCAGCAGCGTAGTAGTGGCTAGTTTTAGTGAGCAGTTCTTC NA TRBJ2-1 TRBV9 NA
CASSYQGGGELFF TGTGCCAGCTCATATCAGGGCGGCGGGGAGCTGTTTTTT NA TRBJ2-2 TRBV18 NA
CASSPNQDSYNEQFF TGTGCCAGCTCACCGAACCAGGACTCCTACAATGAGCAGTTCTTC few TRBJ2-1 TRBV18 NA
CASSLILSGNTIYF TGTGCCAGCAGCCTAATCCTCTCTGGAAACACCATATATTTT NA TRBJ1-3 TRBV28 NA
CASSWGGASNEKLFF TGTGCCAGCAGTTGGGGGGGGGCATCTAATGAAAAACTGTTTTTT NA TRBJ1-4 TRBV27 NA
CASSSTDFNYGYTF TGTGCCAGCAGTTCGACAGATTTCAACTATGGCTACACCTTC NA TRBJ1-2 TRBV6-5 NA
CASSFGPNTEAFF TGTGCCAGCAGCTTCGGCCCGAACACTGAAGCTTTCTTT NA TRBJ1-1 TRBV7-9 NA
CASRGEETQYF TGCGCCAGCAGAGGGGAAGAGACCCAGTACTTC few TRBJ2-5 TRBV5-1 NA
CASSLELPRGNEQFF TGTGCCAGCAGTTTGGAGCTGCCCCGGGGGAATGAGCAGTTCTTC NA TRBJ2-1 TRBV28 NA
CASSWGRTSEYHNEQFF TGTGCCAGCAGCTGGGGGCGGACTAGCGAGTACCACAATGAGCAGTTCTTC NA TRBJ2-1 TRBV5-4 TRBD2
CATGQGILYTGELFF TGTGCCACGGGACAGGGTATCCTGTACACCGGGGAGCTGTTTTTT NA TRBJ2-2 TRBV6-5 TRBD1
CASGWGGLNTEAFF TGTGCCAGCGGCTGGGGGGGGCTGAACACTGAAGCTTTCTTT NA TRBJ1-1 TRBV5-4 NA
CASSTRLTGKEREKLFF TGTGCCAGCAGCACCCGATTGACAGGGAAGGAACGCGAAAAACTGTTTTTT NA TRBJ1-4 TRBV11-2 TRBD1
CASSPGPGDQPQHF TGTGCCAGCTCACCGGGCCCGGGGGATCAGCCCCAGCATTTT NA TRBJ1-5 TRBV18 NA
CATSRGREGSYEQYF TGTGCCACCAGCAGAGGTCGGGAGGGCTCCTACGAGCAGTACTTC NA TRBJ2-7 TRBV15 TRBD2
CASSQDWVALTDTQYF TGTGCCAGCAGCCAAGATTGGGTGGCTCTCACAGATACGCAGTATTTT NA TRBJ2-3 TRBV4-2 NA
CASSLDGTYEQYF TGTGCCAGCAGCTTGGACGGAACCTACGAGCAGTACTTC NA TRBJ2-7 TRBV5-4 NA
CASSLDAGSYEQYF TGTGCCAGCAGCTTAGATGCCGGCTCCTACGAGCAGTACTTC NA TRBJ2-7 TRBV7-9 NA
CASSIRVNLAFF TGTGCCAGTAGTATTCGGGTGAATCTAGCTTTCTTT once TRBJ1-1 TRBV19 NA
CASSSDPPTNEKLFF TGCGCCAGCAGCTCCGACCCTCCAACTAATGAAAAACTGTTTTTT NA TRBJ1-4 TRBV5-1 NA
CSVERGLIAEAFF TGCAGCGTTGAGAGGGGGCTGATCGCTGAAGCTTTCTTT NA TRBJ1-1 TRBV29-1 TRBD1
CASSRTSLNTGELFF TGTGCCAGCAGTAGGACTAGCCTAAACACCGGGGAGCTGTTTTTT NA TRBJ2-2 TRBV9 TRBD2
CASSLVGSGNNEQFF TGTGCCAGCAGCTTAGTCGGGAGTGGAAACAATGAGCAGTTCTTC NA TRBJ2-1 TRBV11-3 NA
CASNQPRDQPQHF TGCGCCAGCAACCAACCGAGAGATCAGCCCCAGCATTTT NA TRBJ1-5 TRBV4-1 NA
CASSLEVGGVGNEQFF TGTGCCAGCAGCTTGGAAGTCGGGGGAGTTGGCAATGAGCAGTTCTTC NA TRBJ2-1 TRBV5-8 NA
CAWSVREAIQDQPQHF TGTGCCTGGAGTGTACGAGAGGCCATCCAGGATCAGCCCCAGCATTTT NA TRBJ1-5 TRBV30 NA
CASSPSGGNEKLFF TGTGCCAGCAGCCCTTCGGGGGGTAATGAAAAACTGTTTTTT NA TRBJ1-4 TRBV11-2 NA
CASSLGAEWRRDWTDTQYF TGTGCCAGCAGTTTAGGGGCGGAGTGGCGACGAGACTGGACAGATACGCAGTATTTT NA TRBJ2-3 TRBV27 NA
CASSEGVWTLSYEQYF TGTGCCAGCAGTGAAGGTGTGTGGACTCTCTCCTACGAGCAGTACTTC NA TRBJ2-7 TRBV6-1 NA
CASSQGGSEQYF TGCGCCAGCAGCCAAGGTGGGTCCGAGCAGTACTTC NA TRBJ2-7 TRBV4-3 NA
CAWSPSGRGETEAFF TGTGCCTGGAGCCCCTCTGGGAGGGGAGAAACTGAAGCTTTCTTT NA TRBJ1-1 TRBV30 NA
CAWTPTENEQFF TGTGCCTGGACGCCGACTGAAAATGAGCAGTTCTTC NA TRBJ2-1 TRBV30 NA
CASSVASGLYNEQFF TGTGCCAGCAGCGTTGCCTCGGGCCTTTACAATGAGCAGTTCTTC NA TRBJ2-1 TRBV9 NA
CASRPLGTGKGYTF TGTGCCAGCAGACCACTCGGGACAGGGAAAGGCTACACCTTC NA TRBJ1-2 TRBV28 TRBD1
CASSPPGGNEQYF TGTGCCAGCTCACCACCAGGCGGGAACGAGCAGTACTTC NA TRBJ2-7 TRBV18 NA
CAISDQGAIGNTIYF TGTGCCATCAGTGACCAGGGGGCAATCGGAAACACCATATATTTT once TRBJ1-3 TRBV10-3 TRBD1
CASSLEDSFNQPQHF TGCGCCAGCAGCTTGGAGGACAGCTTTAATCAGCCCCAGCATTTT NA TRBJ1-5 TRBV5-1 NA
CASSPAGIVGEQYF TGTGCCAGCTCACCAGCAGGGATTGTCGGCGAGCAGTACTTC once TRBJ2-7 TRBV18 NA
CASTLGVAMEEGSPLHF TGCGCCAGCACGTTGGGGGTCGCCATGGAGGAAGGTTCACCCCTCCACTTT NA TRBJ1-6 TRBV5-1 NA
CASRGFGTEAFF TGCGCCAGCAGGGGGTTCGGCACTGAAGCTTTCTTT NA TRBJ1-1 TRBV4-1 NA
CASSVSSGSYNEQFF TGTGCCAGCAGCGTTTCTAGCGGGAGTTACAATGAGCAGTTCTTC NA TRBJ2-1 TRBV9 TRBD2
CATSRVQKGLKRETQYF TGTGCCACCAGCAGAGTACAGAAAGGGCTCAAGAGGGAGACCCAGTACTTC NA TRBJ2-5 TRBV15 NA
CAWSVGVLAGANEQYF TGTGCCTGGAGCGTGGGGGTACTAGCGGGAGCGAACGAGCAGTACTTC NA TRBJ2-7 TRBV30 TRBD2
CASTQTGYNEKLFF TGTGCCAGTACCCAGACAGGGTATAATGAAAAACTGTTTTTT NA TRBJ1-4 TRBV19 TRBD1
CASSLQGASNQPQHF TGTGCCAGCAGTCTACAGGGGGCGAGCAATCAGCCCCAGCATTTT NA TRBJ1-5 TRBV28 TRBD1
CASSLTYEQYF TGTGCCAGCAGCCTCACCTACGAGCAGTACTTC NA TRBJ2-7 TRBV28 NA
CASSTNRGRRGYTF TGTGCCAGCAGCACCAACAGGGGGCGTCGCGGCTACACCTTC NA TRBJ1-2 TRBV21-1 NA